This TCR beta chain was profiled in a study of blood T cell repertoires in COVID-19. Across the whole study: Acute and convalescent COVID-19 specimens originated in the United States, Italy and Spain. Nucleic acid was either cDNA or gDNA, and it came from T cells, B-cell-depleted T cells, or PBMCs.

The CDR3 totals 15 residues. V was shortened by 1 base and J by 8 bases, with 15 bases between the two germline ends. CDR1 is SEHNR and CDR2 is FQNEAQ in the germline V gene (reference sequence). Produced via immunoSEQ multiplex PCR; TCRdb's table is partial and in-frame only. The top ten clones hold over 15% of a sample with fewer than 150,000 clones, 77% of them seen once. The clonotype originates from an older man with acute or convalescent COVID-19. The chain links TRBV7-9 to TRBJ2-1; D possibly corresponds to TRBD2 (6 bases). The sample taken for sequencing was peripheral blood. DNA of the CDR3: TGTGCCAGCAGCTTAGGTACTGTCGGGGGATATGAGCAGTTCTTC. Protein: CASSLGTVGGYEQFF. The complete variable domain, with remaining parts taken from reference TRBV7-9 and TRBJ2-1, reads DTGVSQNPRHKITKRGQNVTFRCDPISEHNRLYWYRQTLGQGPEFLTYFQNEAQLEKSRLLSDRFSAERPKGSFSTLEIQRTEQGDSAMYLCASSLGTVGGYEQFFGPGTRLTVL.